Shown below are 25 T cell receptor beta chains from a single sample sequenced in a study of siplizumab effects on memory and regulatory T cells. Repertoires were generated with immunoSEQ multiplex PCR, while TCRdb's copy carries only in-frame clones and drops some. The data contain 90,000 to 140,000 clones, under 95% of them singletons. The sample was CD4+ T cells sorted from blood. The receptors stem from a human donor in good health.

To note about this clone: The junction differs from germline at one of its ends, possibly a read error. The chain couples TRBV7-7 to TRBJ1-2, with TRBD1 identical over 8 bases. Per the germline V gene, CDR1 is SSHAT and CDR2 is FNYEAQ (reference sequence). The CDR3 spans 14 residues. CDR3 DNA: TGTGCTAGCAGCCCGATCGGGACAGGTCAGGGCTACACCTTC. As protein: CASSPIGTGQGYTF.

The chain recombines TRBV11-2 with TRBJ1-2, with D unclear. Germline CDR1 and CDR2: SGHAT and FQNNGV. With 4 bases removed from V and 4 bases from J, the gap between germline ends came to 10 bases. This CDR3 has 13 residues. The CDR3 DNA sequence: TGTGCCAGCAGCTCGTCCGGCCGCTATGGCTACACCTTC. Translated, it gives CASSSSGRYGYTF.

The chain combines TRBV2 with TRBJ2-1; 15 nucleotides line up with TRBD2. V shed 9 bases and J 8 bases; nucleotides not matched to a gene: 2. CDR1 and CDR2 (germline): SNHLY, FYNNEI. The CDR3 sequence is 13 residues long. This CDR3 reads CARGLAGGHEQFF. CDR3 DNA: TGTGCCAGGGGACTAGCGGGAGGCCATGAGCAGTTCTTC.

This chain joins TRBV6-5 and TRBJ1-2, with D possibly TRBD1 on 5 matching bases. Germline V gene sequence: CDR1 MNHEY, CDR2 SVGAGI. Deletions cut 6 bases from V and 8 bases from J, with 16 bases between. The CDR3 sequence is 13 residues long. CDR3 sequence reads: CASSRTGGDGYTF. The CDR3 nucleotides are TGTGCCAGCAGCAGAACCGGGGGGGACGGCTACACCTTC.

The chain couples TRBV4-1 to TRBJ1-1; unclear D gene. The germline V gene encodes CDR1 MGHRA and CDR2 YSYEKL. Trimming took off 1 base at V and 12 bases at J, with 18 bases between the two ends. This CDR3 contains 14 residues. This CDR3 reads CASSQVAPSAETFF. The CDR3 DNA is TGCGCCAGCAGCCAAGTGGCCCCCTCCGCGGAAACTTTCTTT.

V and J are TRBV4-2 and TRBJ1-2; 8 nucleotides match TRBD1. CDR3 size: 14 residues. Germline V gene lookup returns CDR1 LGHNA and CDR2 YNFKEQ. V shed 6 bases and J 3 bases; nucleotides not matched to a gene: 6. CDR3 loop: CASRSGTGDYGYTF. Written as DNA, the CDR3 is TGTGCCAGCAGGTCCGGGACAGGTGACTATGGCTACACCTTC.

The CDR3 spells CASSPDRTGRTEAFF. The CDR3 DNA is TGTGCCAGCTCACCAGATCGGACAGGGCGCACTGAAGCTTTCTTT. The chain links TRBV18 to TRBJ1-1; 8 nucleotides match TRBD1. The germline CDR1 and CDR2 sequences are KGHSH and LQKENI. The ends lost 2 bases at V and 4 bases at J; junction bases unmatched: 6. The CDR3 contains 15 residues. Full variable domain (remainder filled in from reference TRBV18 and TRBJ1-1): NAGVMQNPRHLVRRRGQEARLRCSPMKGHSHVYWYRQLPEEGLKFMVYLQKENIIDESGMPKERFSAEFPKEGPSILRIQQVVRGDSAAYFCASSPDRTGRTEAFFGQGTRLTVV.

CDR3 sequence (DNA): TGTGCCTGGAATTGGGGTAGCGGGGTTATACAAGAGACCCAGTACTTC. Its protein is CAWNWGSGVIQETQYF. The chain links TRBV30 to TRBJ2-5; 8 nucleotides align to TRBD2. The CDR3 has 16 amino acids. Germline CDR1 reads GTSNPN; CDR2 reads SVGIG (reference sequence). The V and J ends lost 4 bases and 2 bases, in that order; junction bases with no gene match: 12. Supplemented by reference TRBV30 and TRBJ2-5, the full variable domain reads SQTIHQWPATLVQPVGSPLSLECTVEGTSNPNLYWYRQAAGRGLQLLFYSVGIGQISSEVPQNLSASRPQDRQFILSSKKLLLSDSGFYLCAWNWGSGVIQETQYFGPGTRLLVL.

The chain joins TRBV7-2 to TRBJ1-2; D remains ambiguous. Germline V CDR1 and CDR2: SGHTA, FQGNSA. The CDR3 covers 12 residues. V shed 1 base and J shed 4 bases, with 4 bases lying between them. CDR3 sequence: CASSLEPYGYTF. The CDR3 nucleotides are TGTGCCAGCAGCTTAGAACCCTATGGCTACACCTTC.

V is TRBV7-9 and J is TRBJ2-4, with TRBD1 matching 10 bases. The CDR3 covers 16 residues. With V trimmed by 1 base and J by 3 bases, 3 bases remained unmatched. Germline CDR1 SEHNR, CDR2 FQNEAQ (reference sequence). The CDR3 bases are TGTGCCAGCAGCTTAGAGACAGGGGGCGGCAAAAACATTCAGTACTTC. Translated: CASSLETGGGKNIQYF.

The gene calls are TRBV7-2 and TRBJ2-7; 9 positions agree with TRBD1. Trimming cost V 4 bases and J 1 base; bases outside gene matches: 2. Germline CDR1 SGHTA, CDR2 FQGNSA. This CDR3 has 14 residues. This chain's CDR3 is CASSSGTGSYEQYF. In nucleotides, the CDR3 is TGTGCCAGCAGCTCCGGGACAGGGTCCTACGAGCAGTACTTC.

The chain employs TRBV7-8 and TRBJ1-2; no definite D call. CDR3 length equals 12 residues. Per germline, CDR1 SGHVS and CDR2 FQNEAQ. V was trimmed by 1 base and J by 6 bases, leaving 6 bases between them. The CDR3: CASSLGLDGYTF. The CDR3 DNA reads as TGTGCCAGCAGCTTAGGTCTTGATGGCTACACCTTC.

V and J are TRBV2 and TRBJ2-5, with 8 bases matching TRBD1. The CDR3 is made up of 13 amino acids. Germline CDR1 reads SNHLY; CDR2 reads FYNNEI. V lost 6 bases, J lost 5 bases, and 5 bases stayed unmatched. CDR3: CASRLDRAETQYF. As DNA, the CDR3 is TGTGCCAGCAGACTGGACAGGGCGGAGACCCAGTACTTC.

The chain combines TRBV18 with TRBJ1-2; D unclear. The germline V gene has CDR1 KGHSH and CDR2 LQKENI. CDR3 length: 14 amino acids. The V gene lost 2 bases and the J gene lost 1 base, with 8 bases spanning the gap. The CDR3 reads CASSPNADNYGYTF. The CDR3 DNA reads as TGTGCCAGCTCACCAAATGCAGATAACTATGGCTACACCTTC.

The V gene is TRBV6-6, the J gene TRBJ1-5; D unclear. Germline CDR1 reads MNHNY; CDR2 reads SVGAGI (reference sequence). The germline V and J ends were trimmed by 0 bases and 7 bases, with 10 bases remaining between them. The CDR3 runs 14 residues. CDR3 loop: CASSYSGFRQPQHF. Written as DNA, the CDR3 is TGTGCCAGCAGTTACTCAGGGTTTAGGCAGCCCCAGCATTTT.

The chain combines TRBV6-6 with TRBJ1-5; 9 bases line up with TRBD1. The CDR3 length is 16 residues. V was clipped by 6 bases and J by 7 bases; unmatched bases: 13. Germline CDR1 is MNHNY and CDR2 is SVGAGI (reference sequence). DNA of the CDR3: TGTGCCAGCAGCGATCCGGGACAGGGTAAGGGGCAGCCCCAGCATTTT. Protein: CASSDPGQGKGQPQHF.

This sequence joins TRBV6-5 and TRBJ2-7; weak D call: TRBD2 (6 bases). The V and J ends lost 4 bases and 4 bases respectively, with 14 bases between them. Germline-derived CDR1 and CDR2 are MNHEY and SVGAGI. This CDR3 has 14 residues. Written as DNA, the CDR3 is TGTGCCAGCAGTTCATCGGGAGCGATGTACGAGCAGTACTTC. Translation: CASSSSGAMYEQYF.

The chain recombines TRBV5-8 with TRBJ1-2, with D uncertain. The germline V gene encodes CDR1 SGHTS and CDR2 YDEGEE. This CDR3 is 15 amino acids long. V dropped 4 bases and J dropped 4 bases, with 17 bases sitting between them. CDR3 in DNA: TGTGCCAGCAGCCTAGACAAAAAAGGGCGCTATGGCTACACCTTC. Its translation: CASSLDKKGRYGYTF.

The rearrangement links TRBV7-9 to TRBJ1-1; no clear D gene. Trimming took 1 base from V and 3 from J, leaving 6 bases between them. The length of the CDR3 is 13 residues. Germline assignment: CDR1 SEHNR and CDR2 FQNEAQ (reference sequence). The CDR3, as DNA: TGTGCCAGCAGCTTAGTTCAGGACACTGAAGCTTTCTTT. It translates to CASSLVQDTEAFF.

The chain combines TRBV18 with TRBJ1-2; 11 bases are shared with TRBD1. The CDR3 has 17 residues. V trimming: 2 bases; J trimming: 4 bases; junction bases outside the gene matches: 9. Germline values: CDR1 KGHSH, CDR2 LQKENI. The CDR3 reads CASSPRIRDRGTYGYTF. The CDR3 DNA is TGTGCCAGCTCACCAAGAATAAGGGACAGGGGGACCTATGGCTACACCTTC.

The rearrangement uses TRBV11-3 and TRBJ1-1; weak D call: TRBD1 (5 bases). The CDR3 is made up of 15 amino acids. The V and J ends lost 1 base and 1 base respectively, with 10 bases between them. CDR1 and CDR2 (germline): SGHNT, YENEEA. In DNA form, the CDR3 reads TGTGCCAGCAGCTTAGGGGTGGGGACGAACACTGAAGCTTTCTTT. It codes for CASSLGVGTNTEAFF.

The chain is built from TRBV21-1 and TRBJ2-7. TRBV21-1 is a recognized pseudogene. This CDR3 comprises 15 residues. The CDR3 is CASSRRTKNSYEQYF. The CDR3 coding sequence is TGTGCCAGCAGCAGGCGGACGAAAAACTCCTACGAGCAGTACTTC.

The chain has TRBV23-1 and TRBJ2-1, with 13 positions matching TRBD2. TRBV23-1 is flagged as an ORF with uncertain function. This CDR3 spans 19 amino acids. The J segment lost 7 bases and the V segment lost 11 bases, leaving 23 bases of the junction unmatched. CDR3 loop: CADNNRTSGRVLQGNEQFF. In DNA, the CDR3 is TGCGCCGACAATAATAGGACTAGCGGGAGAGTGCTACAGGGGAATGAGCAGTTCTTC.

V gene TRBV9 combines with J gene TRBJ1-1; no clear D. Germline V gene lookup returns CDR1 SGDLS and CDR2 YYNGEE. The CDR3 runs to 15 residues. With 7 bases removed from V and 3 bases from J, the gap between germline ends came to 19 bases. The CDR3 loop is CASGQSAFWDTEAFF. CDR3 in DNA: TGTGCCAGCGGGCAGAGCGCCTTTTGGGACACTGAAGCTTTCTTT.

The CDR3 spells CASSITGAYGYEQYF. The CDR3 bases are TGTGCCAGTAGTATCACGGGGGCTTACGGCTACGAGCAGTACTTC. J is TRBJ2-7 and V is TRBV19, with D possibly being TRBD1 or TRBD2 (6 bases each). V was pared by 3 bases and J by 3 bases, with 15 bases between. Germline lookup yields CDR1 LNHDA and CDR2 SQIVND (reference sequence). The CDR3 is 15 residues long. Based on the CDR3 plus reference TRBV19 and TRBJ2-7, the full variable domain is DGGITQSPKYLFRKEGQNVTLSCEQNLNHDAMYWYRQDPGQGLRLIYYSQIVNDFQKGDIAEGYSVSREKKESFPLTVTSAQKNPTAFYLCASSITGAYGYEQYFGPGTRLTVT.